This T cell receptor (beta chain) was profiled in a study of OX40 agonist ivuxolimab in advanced cancers. Study in general: The mean age was about 57 years, ranging from about 20 to 90, with about 87% of participants male.

Individuals having autoimmune disease history or systemic immunosuppression were not enrolled. The data were produced by immunoSEQ multiplex PCR, yet TCRdb's version contains in-frame clones alone and is incomplete. The sample has roughly 8,200 clones, 75% to 85% seen once. General study points: At doses 0.1 to 3.0 mg/kg, CD4+ and CD8+ clones expanded. Partial responders at 0.1-3.0 mg/kg showed near-lowest clonal expansion.

This clone was picked up a small number of times. Antigen specificity is unknown. With 4 bases clipped from V and 0 bases from J, the junction kept 8 bases outside the gene matches. CDR3 length: 16 amino acids. Per germline, CDR1 SGHRS and CDR2 YFSETQ. Here the sequenced sample was CD4+ or CD8+ T cells sorted from blood, taken in a trial of the OX40 agonist ivuxolimab. V is TRBV5-1 and J is TRBJ2-5; TRBD1 aligns across 8 bases. The origin of this receptor is an adult with an advanced solid tumor such as melanoma, head and neck, liver or kidney cancer. CDR3 amino acids: CASSPDRGPDQETQYF. CDR3 coding DNA: TGCGCCAGCAGCCCTGACAGGGGTCCGGACCAAGAGACCCAGTACTTC.